These T cell receptor beta chains were read from a single sample in a study of identical twins. One entry per CDR3 protein results from TCRdb running MiXCR on the 5' RACE reads. There are about 530,000 distinct CDR3 sequences in the sample; about a fifth occur only once, and 0.45% to 0.5% lies in the top ten. The data also belong to a second study, concerning yellow fever vaccine responses in identical twins.

The sequencing input was CD4+ T cells sorted from blood. These receptors came from a woman aged 18-35 years in good health. Both conserved end residues are part of each CDR3. The D gene is left open where the match is weak. Rows give clone size only sometimes, using once, few, many, or a class for an expanded clone.

j_call	clone_size	v_call	d_call	cdr3_aa	cdr3_nt
TRBJ2-4	.	TRBV5-5	.	CASSLLSLAVSSKNIQYF	TGTGCCAGCAGCTTGTTGTCTCTAGCCGTATCCTCCAAAAACATTCAGTACTTC
TRBJ1-2	.	TRBV12-3/TRBV12-4	.	CASSDPGSYGYTF	TGTGCCAGCAGCGACCCTGGATCCTATGGCTACACCTTC
TRBJ2-7	few	TRBV28	TRBD2	CASSFWERESTEQYF	TGTGCCAGCAGTTTTTGGGAGCGGGAGTCTACCGAGCAGTACTTC
TRBJ2-1	few	TRBV24-1	TRBD2	CATSGREFRNNEQFF	TGTGCCACCAGTGGGCGGGAGTTTAGGAACAATGAGCAGTTCTTC
TRBJ2-3	.	TRBV12-3/TRBV12-4	TRBD2	CASIPGLGLTDTQYF	TGTGCCAGCATCCCGGGACTAGGTCTAACTGATACGCAGTATTTT
TRBJ1-3	.	TRBV10-3	.	CAITWSNPMGSGNTIYF	TGTGCCATCACCTGGTCAAACCCGATGGGGAGTGGAAACACCATATATTTT
TRBJ2-3	.	TRBV7-9	.	CASSSRWGADTQYF	TGTGCCAGCAGCTCCCGGTGGGGGGCAGATACGCAGTATTTT
TRBJ2-1	few	TRBV6-5	.	CASSYSKGWDEQFF	TGTGCCAGCAGTTACTCGAAAGGGTGGGATGAGCAGTTCTTC
TRBJ1-5	few	TRBV19	TRBD1	CASSDREGQPQHF	TGTGCCAGTAGCGACAGGGAAGGTCAGCCCCAGCATTTT
TRBJ2-1	few	TRBV11-2	TRBD1	CASSFLNRGSLNEQFF	TGTGCCAGCAGCTTCCTCAACAGGGGTTCCCTCAATGAGCAGTTCTTC
TRBJ2-3	.	TRBV5-1	.	CASSLPQGIGTDTQYF	TGCGCCAGCAGCTTGCCCCAGGGTATTGGCACAGATACGCAGTATTTT
TRBJ2-2	.	TRBV5-4	TRBD2	CAISPGLAGELFF	TGTGCCATCAGCCCTGGACTAGCCGGGGAGCTGTTTTTT
TRBJ2-1	.	TRBV7-3	.	CASSPISGSYNEQFF	TGTGCCAGCAGCCCAATCAGCGGTTCCTACAATGAGCAGTTCTTC
TRBJ2-1	few	TRBV7-3	.	CASSKDSLYNEQFF	TGTGCCAGCAGCAAGGACAGTCTCTACAATGAGCAGTTCTTC
TRBJ2-5	.	TRBV29-1	.	CSVAGGTRVGETQYF	TGCAGCGTTGCCGGCGGGACAAGAGTCGGTGAGACCCAGTACTTC